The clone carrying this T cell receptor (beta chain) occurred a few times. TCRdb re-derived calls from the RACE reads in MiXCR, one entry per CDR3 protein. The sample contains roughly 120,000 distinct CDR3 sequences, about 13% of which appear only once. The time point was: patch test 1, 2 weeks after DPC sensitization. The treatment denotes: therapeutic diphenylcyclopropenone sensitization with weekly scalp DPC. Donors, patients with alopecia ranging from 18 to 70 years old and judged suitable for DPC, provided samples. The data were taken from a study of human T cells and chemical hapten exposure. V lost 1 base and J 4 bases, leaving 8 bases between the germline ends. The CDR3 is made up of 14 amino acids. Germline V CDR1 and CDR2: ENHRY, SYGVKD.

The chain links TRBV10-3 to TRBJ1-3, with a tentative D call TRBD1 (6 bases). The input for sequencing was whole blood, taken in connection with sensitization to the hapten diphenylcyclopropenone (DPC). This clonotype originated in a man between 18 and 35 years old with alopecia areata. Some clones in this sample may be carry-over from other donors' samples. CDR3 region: CAISEWTVGNTIYF. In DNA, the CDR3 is TGTGCCATCAGTGAGTGGACAGTAGGAAACACCATATATTTT.